A selection of T cell receptor beta chains follows, all from one sample in a study of shared clonotypes between healthy human individuals. Method: immunoSEQ multiplex PCR; TCRdb's copy keeps in-frame clones and lacks some. The top ten hold roughly 1.5% of the sample, which has nearly 1 million clones, roughly 72% seen once. The sequenced sample was memory CD4+ T cells sorted from blood. Every receptor here comes from a man between 18 and 35 years old in good health. The conserved cysteine and the conserved F or W are not part of the CDR3 here. Each record gives: clone size, J gene, V gene, CDR3 protein. Some rows have no size entry. The others give once, few or many, or a class for an expanded clone.

few TRBJ1-1 TRBV30 AWSGEGEAF
once TRBJ2-3 TRBV7-3 ASSPISGAGQY
NA TRBJ2-7 TRBV6-5 ASSYSGQATYEQY
NA TRBJ2-3 TRBV5-6 ASSLETGLADTQY
NA TRBJ1-3 TRBV7-9 ASSPVGIGNTIY
NA TRBJ2-3 TRBV7-9 ASSFSADTQY
medium-sized TRBJ1-5 TRBV19 ASSPSGGYQPQH
NA TRBJ2-7 TRBV10-3 AIAARGNWDEQY
NA TRBJ1-6 TRBV2 ASTATGVDSPLH
NA TRBJ1-5 TRBV5-6 ASSLGINQPQH
NA TRBJ2-1 TRBV5-1 ASSLVLTNEQF
NA TRBJ1-2 TRBV5-1 ASSPDRGLGYT
NA TRBJ2-3 TRBV5-1 ASSFVLAASTDTQY
NA TRBJ1-4 TRBV25-1 ASSESTPGGGGEKLF
NA TRBJ2-3 TRBV6-1 ASSEYRVTSDTQY
NA TRBJ2-2 TRBV4-1 ASSQAGIWTGELF
NA TRBJ1-5 TRBV28 ASRDGNQPQH
NA TRBJ2-2 TRBV29-1 SADRVHTGELF
few TRBJ1-1 TRBV4-2 ASSQVPTDYTNTEAF
NA TRBJ1-6 TRBV18 ASSPGTGGDSPLH
NA TRBJ2-3 TRBV4-3 ASSQDRGGGSADTQY
NA TRBJ1-1 TRBV28 ASSFLYTEAF
few TRBJ1-1 TRBV29-1 SVAEGMAEAF
NA TRBJ1-1 TRBV5-1 ASSPGGGPEAF
many TRBJ2-5 TRBV7-6 ASSLAAGARTQY
few TRBJ2-1 TRBV7-2 ASSPLPVSSYNEQF
once TRBJ2-5 TRBV5-1 ASSLGAHQETQY
few TRBJ1-6 TRBV7-9 ASSFSSGAPLH
NA TRBJ2-5 TRBV7-2 ASSLASGLGQETQY
NA TRBJ2-2 TRBV2 ASSTSGVNTGELF
NA TRBJ2-3 TRBV25-1 ASSEWSGGSTDTQY
NA TRBJ2-3 TRBV11-2 ASSLRRSTDTQY
NA TRBJ2-1 TRBV5-1 ASSPWTGESSYNEQF
NA TRBJ1-2 TRBV10-3 AISESMDPSAGYT
NA TRBJ2-7 TRBV10-3 ANSGTSGNEQY
NA TRBJ2-7 TRBV30 AMGQSSYEQY
NA TRBJ1-4 TRBV19 ASSVGLPNEKLF
NA TRBJ1-1 TRBV6-6 ASRGQGRGTEAF
NA TRBJ1-2 TRBV6-5 ASSSGQGGYGYT
once TRBJ1-2 TRBV20-1 SARGTYGYT
NA TRBJ2-1 TRBV5-1 ASSLGDLNEQF
NA TRBJ1-1 TRBV5-1 ASSSTANTEAF
NA TRBJ1-1 TRBV6-1 ASSRYRSTEAF
NA TRBJ2-3 TRBV19 ASRNGVGVTDTQY
NA TRBJ2-1 TRBV21-1 ASSPTIYNEQF
NA TRBJ1-3 TRBV14 ASSQDQVERNTIY
NA TRBJ2-2 TRBV11-3 ASSSMFAGELF
few TRBJ2-7 TRBV4-1 ASSQAGTGTYEQY
NA TRBJ2-7 TRBV10-3 AISERDYEQY
NA TRBJ2-4 TRBV29-1 SVLGQGAAKNIQY
NA TRBJ2-7 TRBV11-3 ASSLGGGARNEQY
many TRBJ2-3 TRBV2 ASKGRFADTQY
NA TRBJ2-1 TRBV5-1 ASSLAGGVSYNEQF